The sequence of this T cell receptor (beta chain) was determined in a study of shared clonotypes between healthy human individuals. Germline loops: CDR1 MNHNS, CDR2 SASEGT. This CDR3 spans 14 amino acids. V trimming: 6 bases; J trimming: 7 bases; junction bases outside the gene matches: 6. Authors' data handling: Junction-only immunoSEQ sequences carried no quality scores, so filtering differed. Repertoires were generated with immunoSEQ multiplex PCR, while TCRdb's copy carries only in-frame clones and drops some. V, J and clone size are taken as reported in that table, and D and trimming were inferred from the DNA itself. This table has some 790,000 clones, around 70% appearing once.

The TCR was taken from a woman aged 25 to 39 in good health. Sequenced material: memory CD4+ T cells sorted from blood. Subset: CD45RA-negative fraction. The chain carries TRBV6-1 and TRBJ1-2, with 12 nucleotides matching TRBD1. The CDR3 DNA reads TGTGCCAGCAGGACGGGACAGGGGGCCGTTGGCTACACCTTC. It encodes CASRTGQGAVGYTF.